This T cell receptor beta chain is drawn from a study of control samples from healthy donors and cancer patients. Generated by immunoSEQ multiplex PCR, the TCRdb table keeps only in-frame clones and is missing some. The repertoire has approximately 160,000 clones, 94% of them found once; the top ten carry 1.3% to 1.5%. The receptor was derived from a woman aged 18 to 35 in good health. The sample consisted of blood.

The CDR3 protein is CASSSRDRGDTEAFF. DNA for the CDR3: TGTGCCAGCAGCTCTAGGGACAGGGGGGACACTGAAGCTTTCTTT. This sequence joins TRBV6-5 and TRBJ1-1; TRBD1 aligns across 11 bases. V dropped 6 bases and J dropped 3; count of bases not matched to a gene: 6. The CDR3 sequence is 15 residues long. Germline-derived CDR1 and CDR2 are MNHEY and SVGAGI.